Sequencing of this TCR beta chain was carried out in a study of cytomegalovirus exposure and HLA in healthy donors. Broader study findings: The study reported that TCR beta sequences accurately predicted HLA-A and HLA-B alleles in most subjects. It was taken for granted in presence/absence analyses that sequencing depth across donors was roughly uniform.

Germline lookup yields CDR1 SGHRS and CDR2 YFSETQ. V dropped 0 bases and J dropped 6; count of bases not matched to a gene: 5. CDR3 length equals 14 residues. This clone appeared a few times. Its antigen remains unidentified. The PCR ran on 60 Vbeta and 13 Jbeta primers. This table comes from immunoSEQ multiplex PCR, and its TCRdb copy is limited to in-frame clones, with some not included. The sample gives about 160,000 clones, roughly 79% of which show up once; approximately 9.8% is in the top ten. This chain uses TRBV5-1 with TRBJ2-5, with 7 nucleotides matching TRBD2. This TCR was sampled from a man between 18 and 35 years old in good health and CMV-seropositive. Material: PBMCs. The CDR3, as DNA: TGCGCCAGCAGCTTGGCCGGGGAGGGAAAGACCCAGTACTTC. This translates into CASSLAGEGKTQYF.